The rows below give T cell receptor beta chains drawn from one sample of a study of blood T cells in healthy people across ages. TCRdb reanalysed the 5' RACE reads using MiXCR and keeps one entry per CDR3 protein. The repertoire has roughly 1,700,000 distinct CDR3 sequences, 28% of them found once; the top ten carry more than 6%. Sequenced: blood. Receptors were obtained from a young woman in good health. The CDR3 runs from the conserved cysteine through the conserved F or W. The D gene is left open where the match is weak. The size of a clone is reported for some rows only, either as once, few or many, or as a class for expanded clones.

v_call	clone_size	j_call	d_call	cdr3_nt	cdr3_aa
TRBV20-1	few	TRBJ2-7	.	TGCAGTGCTAGAGGGGGGTTGGCGGGCCACGCTAGCGACCAGTACTTC	CSARGGLAGHASDQYF
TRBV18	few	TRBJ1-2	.	TGTGCCAGCTCACCACCCGGCAGGGATCTTCTCCTGGGCTACACCTTC	CASSPPGRDLLLGYTF
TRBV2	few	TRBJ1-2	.	TGTGCCAGCAGGCCCACAGGGCCCGCGGGCTACACCTTC	CASRPTGPAGYTF
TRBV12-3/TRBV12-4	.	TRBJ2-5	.	TGTGCCAGCGGCTTAAAATGTGCGGCCCAGTACTTC	CASGLKCAAQYF
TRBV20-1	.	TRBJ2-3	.	TGCAGTGCTACTCGCCTTCAATTCGAGGGGTATACGCAGTATTTT	CSATRLQFEGYTQYF
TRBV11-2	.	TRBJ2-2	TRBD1	TGTGCCAGCAGCTTACAAGGGGGCGCGTCCACCGGGGAGCTGTTTTTT	CASSLQGGASTGELFF
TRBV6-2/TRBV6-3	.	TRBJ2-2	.	TGTGCCAGCACCCGAACCGTAGCGGGGACAGCCGGGGAGCTGTTTTTT	CASTRTVAGTAGELFF
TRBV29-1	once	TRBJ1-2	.	TGCAGCGGGGGCGTACAGGAGGGGGGTGGCTACACCTTC	CSGGVQEGGGYTF
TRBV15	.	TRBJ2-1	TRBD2	TGTGCCACCAGCAGACCGACTCGGGCCGGGGGGGACTACAATGAGCAGTTCTTC	CATSRPTRAGGDYNEQFF
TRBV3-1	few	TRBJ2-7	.	TGTGCCAGCAGCCAAGGGGGACGGAACTCCTACGAGCAGTACTTC	CASSQGGRNSYEQYF
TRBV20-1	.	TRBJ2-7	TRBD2	TGCAGTGCCACTAGCGCAAGCTCCTACGAGCAGTACTTC	CSATSASSYEQYF
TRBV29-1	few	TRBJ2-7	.	TGCAGCGTTTCCCCCCAGGGAGGAGAGCAGTACTTC	CSVSPQGGEQYF
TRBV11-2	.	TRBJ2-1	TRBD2	TGTGCCAGCAGCTTAGTGGCTAGCGGTGACAATGAGCAGTTCTTC	CASSLVASGDNEQFF
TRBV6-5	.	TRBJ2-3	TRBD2	TGTGCCAGCAGTTACGAAGCGGGGGGGCCGGATACGCAGTATTTT	CASSYEAGGPDTQYF
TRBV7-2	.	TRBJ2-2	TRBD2	TGTACCAGCAGCCCCCAACGACTAGCGGGAGGACGTAACGGGAAGCTGTTTTTT	CTSSPQRLAGGRNGKLFF
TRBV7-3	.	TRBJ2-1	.	TGTGCCAGCAGCCCTGACCAGCGGTCCTACAATGAGCAGGTCTTC	CASSPDQRSYNEQVF
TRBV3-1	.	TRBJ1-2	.	TGTGCCAGCAGTCGCAGGGGAGAGGACTATGGCTACACCTTC	CASSRRGEDYGYTF
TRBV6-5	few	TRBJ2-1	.	TGTGCCAGCAGTTACAACAGGTACAATGAGCAGTTCTTC	CASSYNRYNEQFF
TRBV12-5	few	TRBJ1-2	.	TGTGCTAGTGGCCCCTCAGTAATTCACAACTATGGCTACACCTTC	CASGPSVIHNYGYTF
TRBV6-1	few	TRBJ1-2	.	TGTGCCAGCGTAACAACAGAGCCCATCACTAACTATGGCTACACCTTC	CASVTTEPITNYGYTF
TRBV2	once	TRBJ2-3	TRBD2	TGTGCCTGTGGACTAGCGGGGGGGCGTCTCTCAGATACGCAGTATTTT	CACGLAGGRLSDTQYF
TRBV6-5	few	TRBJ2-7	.	TGTGCCAGCAGCCGCGACAAGACCTACGAGCAGTACTTC	CASSRDKTYEQYF
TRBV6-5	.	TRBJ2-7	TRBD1	TGTGCCAGCAGGAGGGACAGCTACAATGAGCAGTACTTC	CASRRDSYNEQYF
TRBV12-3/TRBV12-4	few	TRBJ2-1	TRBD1	TGTGCCAGCAGTTATACGACAGGGCGAGAGCAGTTCTTC	CASSYTTGREQFF
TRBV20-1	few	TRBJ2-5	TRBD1	TGCAGTGCTATTATGGGGACAGGGGAGACCCAGTACTTC	CSAIMGTGETQYF
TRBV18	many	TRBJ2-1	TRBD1	TGTGCCAGCAGCCCCGGGACAGGGTCCAATGAGCAGTTCTTC	CASSPGTGSNEQFF
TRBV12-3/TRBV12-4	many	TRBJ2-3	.	TGTGCCAGCTCACCCCCGGGGGGCACAGATACGCAGTATTTT	CASSPPGGTDTQYF
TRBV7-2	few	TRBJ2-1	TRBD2	TGTGCCAGCAGCTCAAACCGGGGGGTGACAGCGGAGAATGAGCAGTTCTTC	CASSSNRGVTAENEQFF
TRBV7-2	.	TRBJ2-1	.	TGTGCCAGCAGCTTAGCGGAAAGGGGGGAATCCTCCTACGAGCAGTTCTTC	CASSLAERGESSYEQFF
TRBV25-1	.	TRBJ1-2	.	TGTGCCAGCAGTCGTCAGCAAAAGGGGGGCTACACCTTC	CASSRQQKGGYTF
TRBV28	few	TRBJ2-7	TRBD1	TGTGCCAGCACCCCGGTCAGGGGGCGCTACGAGCAGTACTTC	CASTPVRGRYEQYF
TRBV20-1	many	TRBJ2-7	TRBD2	TGCAGTGCTAGTCTTCGGGAGGATTACGAGCAGTACTTC	CSASLREDYEQYF